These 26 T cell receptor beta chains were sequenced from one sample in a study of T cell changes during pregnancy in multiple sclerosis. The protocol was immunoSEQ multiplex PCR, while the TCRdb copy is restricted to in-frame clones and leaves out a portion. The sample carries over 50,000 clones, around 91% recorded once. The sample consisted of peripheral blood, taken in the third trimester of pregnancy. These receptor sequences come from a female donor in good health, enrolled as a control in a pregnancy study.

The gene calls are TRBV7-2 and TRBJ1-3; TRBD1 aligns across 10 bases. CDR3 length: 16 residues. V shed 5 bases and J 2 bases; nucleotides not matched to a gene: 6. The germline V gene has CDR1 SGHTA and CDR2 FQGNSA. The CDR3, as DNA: TGTGCCAGCAGCCCCAGACAGGGGGCTGCTGGAAACACCATATATTTT. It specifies CASSPRQGAAGNTIYF.

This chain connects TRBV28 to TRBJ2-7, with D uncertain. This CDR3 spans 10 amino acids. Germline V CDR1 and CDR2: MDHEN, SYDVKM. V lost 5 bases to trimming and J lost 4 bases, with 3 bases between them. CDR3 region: CASSQYEQYF. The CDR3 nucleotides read TGTGCCAGCAGTCAATACGAGCAGTACTTC.

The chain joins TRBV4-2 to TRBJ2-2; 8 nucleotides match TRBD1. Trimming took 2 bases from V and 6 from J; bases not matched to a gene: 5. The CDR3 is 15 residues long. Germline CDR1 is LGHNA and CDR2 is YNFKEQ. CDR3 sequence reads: CASSQSQGAAGELFF. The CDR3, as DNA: TGTGCCAGCAGCCAAAGTCAGGGGGCGGCCGGGGAGCTGTTTTTT.

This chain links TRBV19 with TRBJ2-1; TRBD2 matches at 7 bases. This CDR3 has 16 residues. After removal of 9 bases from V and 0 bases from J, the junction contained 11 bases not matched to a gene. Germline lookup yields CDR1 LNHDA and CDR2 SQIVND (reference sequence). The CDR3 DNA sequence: TGTGCCAGCAGTCCGGGTTGGGGGGGCTCCTACAATGAGCAGTTCTTC. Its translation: CASSPGWGGSYNEQFF. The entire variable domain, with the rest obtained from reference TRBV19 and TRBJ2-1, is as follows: DGGITQSPKYLFRKEGQNVTLSCEQNLNHDAMYWYRQDPGQGLRLIYYSQIVNDFQKGDIAEGYSVSREKKESFPLTVTSAQKNPTAFYLCASSPGWGGSYNEQFFGPGTRLTVL.

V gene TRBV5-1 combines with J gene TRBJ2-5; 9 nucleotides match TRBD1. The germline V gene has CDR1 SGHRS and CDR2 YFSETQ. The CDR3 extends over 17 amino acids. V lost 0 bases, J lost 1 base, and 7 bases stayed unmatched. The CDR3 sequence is CASSLAGTGWSQETQYF. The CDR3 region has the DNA TGCGCCAGCAGCTTGGCCGGGACAGGGTGGTCCCAAGAGACCCAGTACTTC. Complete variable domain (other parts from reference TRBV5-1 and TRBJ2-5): KAGVTQTPRYLIKTRGQQVTLSCSPISGHRSVSWYQQTPGQGLQFLFEYFSETQRNKGNFPGRFSGRQFSNSRSEMNVSTLELGDSALYLCASSLAGTGWSQETQYFGPGTRLLVL.

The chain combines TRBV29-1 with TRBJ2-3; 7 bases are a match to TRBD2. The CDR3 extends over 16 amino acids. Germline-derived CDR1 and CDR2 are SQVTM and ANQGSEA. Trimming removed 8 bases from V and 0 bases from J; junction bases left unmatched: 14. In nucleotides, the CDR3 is TGCAGCTCGGACGCCCGGGGGGACGCAAGCACAGATACGCAGTATTTT. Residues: CSSDARGDASTDTQYF.

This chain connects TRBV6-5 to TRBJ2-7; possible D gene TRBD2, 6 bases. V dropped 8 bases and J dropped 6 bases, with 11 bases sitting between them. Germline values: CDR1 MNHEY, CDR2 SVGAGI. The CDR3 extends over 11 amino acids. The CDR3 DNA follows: TGTGCCAGCCGACTCGGGGGCGAGCAGTACTTC. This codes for CASRLGGEQYF.

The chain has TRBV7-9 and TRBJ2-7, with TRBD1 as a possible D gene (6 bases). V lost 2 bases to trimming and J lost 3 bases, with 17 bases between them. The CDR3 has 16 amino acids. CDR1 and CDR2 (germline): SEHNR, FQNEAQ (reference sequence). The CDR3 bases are TGTGCCAGCAGCTTATACATACAGGGATTGCACTACGAGCAGTACTTC. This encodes CASSLYIQGLHYEQYF.

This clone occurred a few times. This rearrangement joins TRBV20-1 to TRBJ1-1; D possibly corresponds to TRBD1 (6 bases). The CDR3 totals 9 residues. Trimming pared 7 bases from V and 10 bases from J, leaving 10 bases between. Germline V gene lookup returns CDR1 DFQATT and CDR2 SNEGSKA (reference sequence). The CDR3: CSDPRGAFF. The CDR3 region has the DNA TGCAGTGACCCCAGGGGAGCTTTCTTT.

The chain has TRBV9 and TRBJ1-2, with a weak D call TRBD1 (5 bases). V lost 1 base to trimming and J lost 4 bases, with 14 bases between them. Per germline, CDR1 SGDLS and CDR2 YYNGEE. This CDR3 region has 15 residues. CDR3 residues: CASSVNHRMFYGYTF. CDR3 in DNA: TGTGCCAGCAGCGTAAACCACAGGATGTTCTATGGCTACACCTTC.

The CDR3 sequence: CASSPQGGGTEAFF. CDR3 DNA sequence: TGTGCCAGCAGCCCCCAGGGCGGGGGCACTGAAGCTTTCTTT. The V call is TRBV7-2, the J call TRBJ1-1, with D possibly being TRBD1 (5 bases). There are 14 residues in the CDR3. Trimming removed 5 bases at V and 4 bases at J, with 14 bases between. The germline V gene has CDR1 SGHTA and CDR2 FQGNSA.

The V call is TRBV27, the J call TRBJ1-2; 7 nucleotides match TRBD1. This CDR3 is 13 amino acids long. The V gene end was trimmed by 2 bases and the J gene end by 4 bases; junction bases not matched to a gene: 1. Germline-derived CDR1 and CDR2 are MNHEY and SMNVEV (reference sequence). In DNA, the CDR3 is TGTGCCAGCAGTTTAGGGACAGCCTATGGCTACACCTTC. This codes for CASSLGTAYGYTF.

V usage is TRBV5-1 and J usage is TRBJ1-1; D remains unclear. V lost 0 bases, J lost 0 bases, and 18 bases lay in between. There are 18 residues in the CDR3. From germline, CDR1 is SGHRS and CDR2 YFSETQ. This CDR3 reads CASSLGAGPGRMNTEAFF. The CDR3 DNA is TGCGCCAGCAGCTTGGGGGCAGGCCCCGGTCGAATGAACACTGAAGCTTTCTTT.

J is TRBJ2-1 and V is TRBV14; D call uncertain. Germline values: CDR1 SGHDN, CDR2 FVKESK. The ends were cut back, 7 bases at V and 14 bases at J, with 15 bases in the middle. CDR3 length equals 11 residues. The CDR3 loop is CASTEGRGEFF. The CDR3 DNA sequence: TGTGCCAGCACCGAAGGCCGTGGAGAGTTCTTC.

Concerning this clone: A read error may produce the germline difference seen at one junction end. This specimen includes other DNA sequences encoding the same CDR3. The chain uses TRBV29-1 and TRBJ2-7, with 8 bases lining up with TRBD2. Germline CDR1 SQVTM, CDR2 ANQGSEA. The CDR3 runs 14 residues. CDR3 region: CSVEGPAGVSEQYF. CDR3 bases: TGCAGCGTTGAAGGGCCAGCGGGGGTTTCCGAGCAATACTTC.

The CDR3 DNA reads TGCGCCAGCAGCCAAGATTTGGGGACTCCCTCCAGTGAGCAGTTCTTC. Amino acids: CASSQDLGTPSSEQFF. The chain recombines TRBV4-3 with TRBJ2-1, with a weak D call TRBD2 (6 bases). Trimming removed 0 bases at V and 9 bases at J, with 18 bases between. Germline V gene data show CDR1 as LGHNA and CDR2 as YSLEER. The length of the CDR3 is 16 residues.

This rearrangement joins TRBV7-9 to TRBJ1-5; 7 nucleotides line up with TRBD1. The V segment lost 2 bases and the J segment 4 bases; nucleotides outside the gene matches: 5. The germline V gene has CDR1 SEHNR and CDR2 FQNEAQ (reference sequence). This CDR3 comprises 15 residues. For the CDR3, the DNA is TGTGCCAGCAGCTTATTCACAGGGGAAAATCAGCCCCAGCATTTT. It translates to CASSLFTGENQPQHF.

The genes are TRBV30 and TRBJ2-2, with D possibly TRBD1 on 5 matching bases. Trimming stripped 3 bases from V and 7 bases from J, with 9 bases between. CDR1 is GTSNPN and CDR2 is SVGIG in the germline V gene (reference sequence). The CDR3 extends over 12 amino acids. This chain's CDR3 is CAWRTDHGELFF. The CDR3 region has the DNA TGTGCCTGGAGGACAGATCACGGGGAGCTGTTTTTT.

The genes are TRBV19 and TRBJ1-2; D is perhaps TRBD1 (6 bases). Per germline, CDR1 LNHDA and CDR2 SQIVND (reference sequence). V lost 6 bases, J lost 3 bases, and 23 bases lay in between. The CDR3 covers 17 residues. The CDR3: CASSPPGAEGGYYGYTF. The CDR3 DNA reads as TGTGCCAGTAGCCCACCAGGGGCAGAGGGTGGATACTATGGCTACACCTTC.

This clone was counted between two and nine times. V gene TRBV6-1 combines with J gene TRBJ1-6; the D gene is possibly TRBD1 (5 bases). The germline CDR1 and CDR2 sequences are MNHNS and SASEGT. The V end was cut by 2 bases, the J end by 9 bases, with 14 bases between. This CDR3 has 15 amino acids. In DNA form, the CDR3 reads TGTGCCAGCAGTGAACGGTGGTCCGGGGGTTCACCCCTCCACTTT. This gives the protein CASSERWSGGSPLHF.

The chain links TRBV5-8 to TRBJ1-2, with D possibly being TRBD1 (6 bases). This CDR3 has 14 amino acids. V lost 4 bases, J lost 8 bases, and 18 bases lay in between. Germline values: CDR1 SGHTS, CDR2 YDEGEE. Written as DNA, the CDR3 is TGTGCCAGCAGCGCCGGAGGGGGGGCGGTCGGCTACACCTTC. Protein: CASSAGGGAVGYTF.

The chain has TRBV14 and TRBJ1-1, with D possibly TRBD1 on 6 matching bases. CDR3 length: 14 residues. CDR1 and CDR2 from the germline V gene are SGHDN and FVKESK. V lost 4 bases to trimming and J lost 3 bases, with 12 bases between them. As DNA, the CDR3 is TGTGCCAGCAGCCGCTTTCAGGGGCACACTGAAGCTTTCTTT. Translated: CASSRFQGHTEAFF.

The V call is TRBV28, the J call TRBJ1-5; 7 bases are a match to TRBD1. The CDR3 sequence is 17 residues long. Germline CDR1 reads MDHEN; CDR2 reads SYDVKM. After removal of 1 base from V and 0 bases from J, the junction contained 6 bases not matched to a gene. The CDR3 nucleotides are TGTGCCAGCAGTTTATTAGGGGGCGGTTATAGCAATCAGCCCCAGCATTTT. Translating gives CASSLLGGGYSNQPQHF.

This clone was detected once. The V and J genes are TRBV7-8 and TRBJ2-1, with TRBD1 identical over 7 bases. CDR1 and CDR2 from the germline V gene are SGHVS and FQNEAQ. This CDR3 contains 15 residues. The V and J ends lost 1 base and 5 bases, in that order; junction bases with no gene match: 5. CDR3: CASSLEGQNHNEQFF. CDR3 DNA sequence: TGTGCCAGCAGCTTAGAGGGACAGAATCACAATGAGCAGTTCTTC.

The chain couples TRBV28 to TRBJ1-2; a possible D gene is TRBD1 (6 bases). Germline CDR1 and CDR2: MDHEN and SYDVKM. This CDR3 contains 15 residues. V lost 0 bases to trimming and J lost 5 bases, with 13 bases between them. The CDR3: CASSLWGASKYGYTF. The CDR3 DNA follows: TGTGCCAGCAGTTTATGGGGGGCGTCAAAGTATGGCTACACCTTC.

CDR3 protein: CASSSGTGFYQPQHF. The CDR3 DNA is TGTGCCAGCAGTTCCGGGACAGGGTTTTATCAGCCCCAGCATTTT. The genes are TRBV6-6 and TRBJ1-5; 9 bases fit TRBD1. CDR3 size: 15 residues. Germline V CDR1 and CDR2: MNHNY, SVGAGI (reference sequence). V shed 4 bases and J 5 bases; nucleotides not matched to a gene: 6.